This TCR beta chain originates from a study of Graves' ophthalmopathy and Graves' hyperthyroidism. Study outcomes and limitations: Ophthalmopathy progression prediction by the model yielded a sensitivity of approximately 71% and a specificity of 72.22%.

As the starting material, approximately 10 ml of fresh peripheral blood yielded the PBMCs. The table lists this clonotype with many counts. Its antigen is unidentified. Germline CDR1 reads MNHNS; CDR2 reads SASEGT. This CDR3 region has 16 residues. The junction had 12 bases not matched to a gene; V was cut back by 4 bases and J by 6 bases. CDR3 regions of TCR beta were amplified from RNA transcripts. A first-round RT-PCR used HTBI primers, followed by a second-round multiplex PCR. TCRdb fed the multiplex PCR reads into MiXCR, producing one record per CDR3 protein. The sample yields under 400,000 distinct CDR3 sequences, 15% to 20% seen once.

The chain uses TRBV6-1 and TRBJ1-5, with TRBD1 identical over 7 bases. Material for sequencing was peripheral blood. The clonotype comes from an adult man with Graves' ophthalmopathy. In nucleotides, the CDR3 is TGTGCCAGCAGTGGAGCCTCGGAGGGGGCGCTTCAGCCCCAGCATTTT. This encodes CASSGASEGALQPQHF.